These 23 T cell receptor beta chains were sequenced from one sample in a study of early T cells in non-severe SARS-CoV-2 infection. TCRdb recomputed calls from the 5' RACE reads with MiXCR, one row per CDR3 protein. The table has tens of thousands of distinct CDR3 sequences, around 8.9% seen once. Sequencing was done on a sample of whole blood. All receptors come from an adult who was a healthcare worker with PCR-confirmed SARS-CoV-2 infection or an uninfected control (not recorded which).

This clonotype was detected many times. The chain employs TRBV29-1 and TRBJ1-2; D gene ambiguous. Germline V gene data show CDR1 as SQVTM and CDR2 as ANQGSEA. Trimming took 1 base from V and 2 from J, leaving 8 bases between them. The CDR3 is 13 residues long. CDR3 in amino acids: CSVEGTRNYGYTF. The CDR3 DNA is TGCAGCGTTGAAGGGACCAGAAACTATGGCTACACCTTC.

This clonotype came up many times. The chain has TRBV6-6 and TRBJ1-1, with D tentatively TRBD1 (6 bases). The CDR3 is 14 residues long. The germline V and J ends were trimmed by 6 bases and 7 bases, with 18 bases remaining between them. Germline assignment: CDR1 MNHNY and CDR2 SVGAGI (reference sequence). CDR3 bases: TGTGCCAGCAGCTGGGGCCGAGGGGGTAATGAAGCTTTCTTT. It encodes CASSWGRGGNEAFF.

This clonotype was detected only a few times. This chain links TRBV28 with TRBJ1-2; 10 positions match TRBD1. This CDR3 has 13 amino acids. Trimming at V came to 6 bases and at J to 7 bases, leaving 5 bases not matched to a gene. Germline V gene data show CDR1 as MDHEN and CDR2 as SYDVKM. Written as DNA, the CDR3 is TGTGCCAGCAGAAGACAGGGGGCGTTTGGCTACACCTTC. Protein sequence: CASRRQGAFGYTF.

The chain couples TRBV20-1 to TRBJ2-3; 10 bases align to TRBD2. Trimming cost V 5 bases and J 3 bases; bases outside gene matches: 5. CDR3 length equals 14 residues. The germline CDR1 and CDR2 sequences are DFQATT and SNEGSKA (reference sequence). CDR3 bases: TGCAGTGCTTTAGCGGGAGGCCGTACAGATACGCAGTATTTT. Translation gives CSALAGGRTDTQYF.

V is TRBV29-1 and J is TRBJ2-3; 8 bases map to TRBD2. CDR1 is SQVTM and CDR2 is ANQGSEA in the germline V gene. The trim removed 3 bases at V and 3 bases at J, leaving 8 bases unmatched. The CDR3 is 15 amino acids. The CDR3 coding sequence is TGCAGCGTTGATAGAGCGGGAGTTGGTACAGATACGCAGTATTTT. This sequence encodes CSVDRAGVGTDTQYF.

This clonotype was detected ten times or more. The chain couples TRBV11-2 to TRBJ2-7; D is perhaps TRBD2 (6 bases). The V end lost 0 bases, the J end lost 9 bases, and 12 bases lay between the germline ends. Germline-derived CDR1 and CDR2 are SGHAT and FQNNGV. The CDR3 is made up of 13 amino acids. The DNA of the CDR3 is TGTGCCAGCAGCTTAGAAGGTGCGGGAAGGCAGTACTTC. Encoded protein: CASSLEGAGRQYF.

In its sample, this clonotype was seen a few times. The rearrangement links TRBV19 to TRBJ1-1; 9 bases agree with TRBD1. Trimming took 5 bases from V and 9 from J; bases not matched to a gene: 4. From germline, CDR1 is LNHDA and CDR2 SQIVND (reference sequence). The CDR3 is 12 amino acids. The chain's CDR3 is CASSPGTGQAFF. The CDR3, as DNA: TGTGCCAGTAGTCCGGGGACAGGGCAAGCTTTCTTT.

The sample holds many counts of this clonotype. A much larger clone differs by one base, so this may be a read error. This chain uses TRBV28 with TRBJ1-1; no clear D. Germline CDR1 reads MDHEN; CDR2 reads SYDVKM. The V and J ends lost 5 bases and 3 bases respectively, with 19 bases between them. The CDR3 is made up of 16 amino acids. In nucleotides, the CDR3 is TGTGCCAGCAGTCACTTGGGGAGGGCTTGGGACACTGAAGCTTTCTTT. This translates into CASSHLGRAWDTEAFF.

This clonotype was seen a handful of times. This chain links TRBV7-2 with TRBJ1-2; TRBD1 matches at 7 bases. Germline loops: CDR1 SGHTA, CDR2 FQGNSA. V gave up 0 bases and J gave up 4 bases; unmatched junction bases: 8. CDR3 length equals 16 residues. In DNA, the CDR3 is TGTGCCAGCAGCTTAGCGTCCGGTCAGGGGGTCTATGGCTACACCTTC. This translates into CASSLASGQGVYGYTF.

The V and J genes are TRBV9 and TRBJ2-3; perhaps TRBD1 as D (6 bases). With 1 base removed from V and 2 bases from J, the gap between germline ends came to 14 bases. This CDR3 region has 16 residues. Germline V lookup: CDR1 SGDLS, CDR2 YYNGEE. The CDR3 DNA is TGTGCCAGCAGCGTATCCGCAGGGGATTCCACAGATACGCAGTATTTT. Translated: CASSVSAGDSTDTQYF.

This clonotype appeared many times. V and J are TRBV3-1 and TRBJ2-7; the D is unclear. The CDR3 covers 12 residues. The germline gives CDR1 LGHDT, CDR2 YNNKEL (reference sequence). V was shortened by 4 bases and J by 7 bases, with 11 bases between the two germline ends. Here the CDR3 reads CASSRFMGEQYF. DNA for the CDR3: TGTGCCAGCAGCCGGTTCATGGGGGAGCAGTACTTC.

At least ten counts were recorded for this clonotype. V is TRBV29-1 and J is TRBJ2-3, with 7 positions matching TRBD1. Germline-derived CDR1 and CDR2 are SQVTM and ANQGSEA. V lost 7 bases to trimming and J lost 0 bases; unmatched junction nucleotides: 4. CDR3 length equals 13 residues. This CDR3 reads CSERTGSTDTQYF. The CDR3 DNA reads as TGCAGCGAACGGACAGGAAGCACAGATACGCAGTATTTT.

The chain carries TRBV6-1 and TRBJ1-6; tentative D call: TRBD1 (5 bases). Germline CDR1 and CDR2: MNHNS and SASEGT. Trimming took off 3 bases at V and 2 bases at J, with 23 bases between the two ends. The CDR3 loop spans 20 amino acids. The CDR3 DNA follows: TGTGCCAGCAGTGAGTTTGGACACCCTCAAAGAGGCGCCTATAATTCACCCCTCCACTTT. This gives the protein CASSEFGHPQRGAYNSPLHF.

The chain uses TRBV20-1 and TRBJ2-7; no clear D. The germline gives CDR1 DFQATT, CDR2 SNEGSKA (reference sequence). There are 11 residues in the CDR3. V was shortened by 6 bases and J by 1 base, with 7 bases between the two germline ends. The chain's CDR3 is CSAFQSYEQYF. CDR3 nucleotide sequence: TGCAGTGCCTTCCAATCCTACGAGCAGTACTTC.

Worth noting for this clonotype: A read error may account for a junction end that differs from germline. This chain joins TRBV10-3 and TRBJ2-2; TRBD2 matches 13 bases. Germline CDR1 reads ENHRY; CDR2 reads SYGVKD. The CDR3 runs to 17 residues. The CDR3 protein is CTISELAGGPGTGELFF. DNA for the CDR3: TGTACCATCAGTGAACTAGCGGGAGGGCCCGGCACCGGGGAGCTGTTTTTT.

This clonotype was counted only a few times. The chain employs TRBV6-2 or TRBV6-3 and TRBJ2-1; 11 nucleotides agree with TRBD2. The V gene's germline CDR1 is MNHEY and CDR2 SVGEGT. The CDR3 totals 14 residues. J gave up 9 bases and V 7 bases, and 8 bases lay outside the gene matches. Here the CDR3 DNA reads TGTGCCAGCACCACGGGGCTAGCGGGAGGTGAGCAGTTCTTC. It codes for CASTTGLAGGEQFF.

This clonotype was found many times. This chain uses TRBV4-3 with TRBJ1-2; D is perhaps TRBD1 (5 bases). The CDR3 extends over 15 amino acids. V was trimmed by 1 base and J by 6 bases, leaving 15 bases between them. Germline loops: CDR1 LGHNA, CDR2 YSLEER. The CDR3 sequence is CASSQVLGTLHGYTF. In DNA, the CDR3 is TGCGCCAGCAGCCAAGTTTTAGGGACTTTGCATGGCTACACCTTC.

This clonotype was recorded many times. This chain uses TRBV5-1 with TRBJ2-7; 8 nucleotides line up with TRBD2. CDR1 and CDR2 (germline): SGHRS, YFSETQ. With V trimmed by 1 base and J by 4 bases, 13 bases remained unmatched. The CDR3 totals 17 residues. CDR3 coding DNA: TGCGCCAGCAGCTTGATGGGGGTTGATAGCGGGAATTACGAGCAGTACTTC. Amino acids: CASSLMGVDSGNYEQYF.

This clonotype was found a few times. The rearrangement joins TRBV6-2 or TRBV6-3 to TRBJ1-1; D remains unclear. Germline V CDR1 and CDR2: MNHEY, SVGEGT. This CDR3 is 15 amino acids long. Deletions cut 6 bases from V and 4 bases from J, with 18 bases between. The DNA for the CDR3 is TGTGCCAGCAGGGATGAGCAGTATTCTCGCACTGAAGCTTTCTTT. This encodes CASRDEQYSRTEAFF.

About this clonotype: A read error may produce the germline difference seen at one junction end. CDR3 DNA sequence: TGTGCCAGTAGAATAGCGAGAAGCTACAATGAGCAGTTCTTC. This codes for CASRIARSYNEQFF. The chain joins TRBV19 to TRBJ2-1, with D perhaps TRBD2 (5 bases). CDR3 size: 14 residues. CDR1 LNHDA and CDR2 SQIVND come from the germline V gene (reference sequence). Combining the CDR3 with reference TRBV19 and TRBJ2-1 gives the whole variable domain DGGITQSPKYLFRKEGQNVTLSCEQNLNHDAMYWYRQDPGQGLRLIYYSQIVNDFQKGDIAEGYSVSREKKESFPLTVTSAQKNPTAFYLCASRIARSYNEQFFGPGTRLTVL.

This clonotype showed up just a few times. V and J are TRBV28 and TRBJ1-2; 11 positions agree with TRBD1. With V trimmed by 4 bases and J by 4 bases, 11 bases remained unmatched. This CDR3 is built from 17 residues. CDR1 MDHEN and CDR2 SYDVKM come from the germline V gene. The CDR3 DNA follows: TGTGCCAGCAGTTCTGCCGGGACAGGGGGAGGGAGCTATGGCTACACCTTC. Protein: CASSSAGTGGGSYGYTF.

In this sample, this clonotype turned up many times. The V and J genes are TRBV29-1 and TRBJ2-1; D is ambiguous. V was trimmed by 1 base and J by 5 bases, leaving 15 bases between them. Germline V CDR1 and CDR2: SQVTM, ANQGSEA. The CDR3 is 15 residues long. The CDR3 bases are TGCAGCGTTGAAGTCGGAAACTATAAGCACAATGAGCAGTTCTTC. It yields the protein CSVEVGNYKHNEQFF.

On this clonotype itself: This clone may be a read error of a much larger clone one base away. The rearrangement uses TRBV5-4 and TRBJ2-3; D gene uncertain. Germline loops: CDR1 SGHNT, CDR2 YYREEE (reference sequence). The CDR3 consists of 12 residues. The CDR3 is CTSSLVGSTQYF. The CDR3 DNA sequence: TGTACCAGCAGCTTGGTGGGATCTACGCAGTATTTT.